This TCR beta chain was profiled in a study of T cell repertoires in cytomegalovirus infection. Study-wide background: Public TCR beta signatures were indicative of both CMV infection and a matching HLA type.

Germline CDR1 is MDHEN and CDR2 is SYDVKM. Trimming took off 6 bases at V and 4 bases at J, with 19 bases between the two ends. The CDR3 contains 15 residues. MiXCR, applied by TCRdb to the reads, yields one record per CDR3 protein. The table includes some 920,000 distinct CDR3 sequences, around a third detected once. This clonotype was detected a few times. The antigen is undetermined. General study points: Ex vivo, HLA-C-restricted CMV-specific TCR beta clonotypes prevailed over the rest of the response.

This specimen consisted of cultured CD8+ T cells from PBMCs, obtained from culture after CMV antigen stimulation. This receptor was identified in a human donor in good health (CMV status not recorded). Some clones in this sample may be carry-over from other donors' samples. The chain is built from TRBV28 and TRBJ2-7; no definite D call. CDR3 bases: TGTGCCAGCAGCTCCCTCGACCCTGTGGGATACGAGCAGTACGTC. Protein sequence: CASSSLDPVGYEQYV.